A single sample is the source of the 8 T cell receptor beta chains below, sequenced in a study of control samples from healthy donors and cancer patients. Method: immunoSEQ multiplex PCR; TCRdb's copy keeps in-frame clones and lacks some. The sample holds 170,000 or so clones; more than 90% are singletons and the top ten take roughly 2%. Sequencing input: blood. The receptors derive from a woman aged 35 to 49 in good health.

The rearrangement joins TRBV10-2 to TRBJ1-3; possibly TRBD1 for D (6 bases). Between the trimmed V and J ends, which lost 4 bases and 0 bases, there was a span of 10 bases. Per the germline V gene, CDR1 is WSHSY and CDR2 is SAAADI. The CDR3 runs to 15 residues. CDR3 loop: CASSGGGGSGNTIYF. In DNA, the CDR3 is TGCGCCAGCAGTGGAGGGGGGGGCTCTGGAAACACCATATATTTT.

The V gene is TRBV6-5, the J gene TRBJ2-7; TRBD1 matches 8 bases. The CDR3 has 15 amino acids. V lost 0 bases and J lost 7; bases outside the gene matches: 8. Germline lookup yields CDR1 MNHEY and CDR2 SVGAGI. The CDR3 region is CASSYSGQAQWEQYF. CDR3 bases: TGTGCCAGCAGTTACTCGGGACAGGCCCAGTGGGAGCAGTACTTC.

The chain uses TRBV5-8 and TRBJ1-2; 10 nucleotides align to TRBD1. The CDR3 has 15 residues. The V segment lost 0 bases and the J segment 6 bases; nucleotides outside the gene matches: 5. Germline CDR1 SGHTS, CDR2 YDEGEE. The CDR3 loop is CASSLAGTGDDGYTF. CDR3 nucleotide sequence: TGTGCCAGCAGCTTGGCGGGGACAGGGGATGATGGCTACACCTTC. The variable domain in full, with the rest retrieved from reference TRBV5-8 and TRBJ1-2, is EAGVTQSPTHLIKTRGQQATLRCSPISGHTSVYWYQQALGLGLQFLLWYDEGEERNRGNFPPRFSGRQFPNYSSELNVNALELEDSALYLCASSLAGTGDDGYTFGSGTRLTVV.

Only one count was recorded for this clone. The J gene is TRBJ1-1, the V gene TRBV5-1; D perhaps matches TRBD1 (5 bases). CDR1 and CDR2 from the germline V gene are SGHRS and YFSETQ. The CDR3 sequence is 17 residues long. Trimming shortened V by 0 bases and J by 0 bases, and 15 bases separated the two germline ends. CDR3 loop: CASSLAGQGGLNTEAFF. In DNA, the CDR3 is TGCGCCAGCAGCTTGGCCGGGCAGGGCGGTTTGAACACTGAAGCTTTCTTT.

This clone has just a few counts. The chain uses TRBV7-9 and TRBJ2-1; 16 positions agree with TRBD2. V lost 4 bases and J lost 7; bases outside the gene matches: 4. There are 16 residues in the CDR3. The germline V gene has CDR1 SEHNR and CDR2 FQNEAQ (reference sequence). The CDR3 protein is CASSSWGLAGGNEQFF. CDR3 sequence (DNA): TGTGCCAGCAGCTCCTGGGGACTAGCGGGGGGGAATGAGCAGTTCTTC. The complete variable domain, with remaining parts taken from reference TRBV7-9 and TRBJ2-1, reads DTGVSQNPRHKITKRGQNVTFRCDPISEHNRLYWYRQTLGQGPEFLTYFQNEAQLEKSRLLSDRFSAERPKGSFSTLEIQRTEQGDSAMYLCASSSWGLAGGNEQFFGPGTRLTVL.

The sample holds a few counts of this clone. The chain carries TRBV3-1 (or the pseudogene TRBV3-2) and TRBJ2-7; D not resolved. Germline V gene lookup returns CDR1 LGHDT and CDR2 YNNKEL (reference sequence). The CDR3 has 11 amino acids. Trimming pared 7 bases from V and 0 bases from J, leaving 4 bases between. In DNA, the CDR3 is TGTGCCAGCACCAGCTCCTACGAGCAGTACTTC. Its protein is CASTSSYEQYF.

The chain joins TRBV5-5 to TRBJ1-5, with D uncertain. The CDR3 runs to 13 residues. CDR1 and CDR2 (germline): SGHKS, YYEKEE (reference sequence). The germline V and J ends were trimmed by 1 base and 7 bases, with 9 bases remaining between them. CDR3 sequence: CASSLSTRQPQHF. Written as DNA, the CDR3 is TGTGCCAGCAGCTTGTCTACACGGCAGCCCCAGCATTTT.

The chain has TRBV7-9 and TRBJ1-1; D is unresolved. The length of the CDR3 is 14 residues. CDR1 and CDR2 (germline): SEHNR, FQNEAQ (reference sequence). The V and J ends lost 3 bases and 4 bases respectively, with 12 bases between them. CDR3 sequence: CASSLPGEFTEAFF. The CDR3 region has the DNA TGTGCCAGCAGCTTGCCCGGGGAATTCACTGAAGCTTTCTTT.